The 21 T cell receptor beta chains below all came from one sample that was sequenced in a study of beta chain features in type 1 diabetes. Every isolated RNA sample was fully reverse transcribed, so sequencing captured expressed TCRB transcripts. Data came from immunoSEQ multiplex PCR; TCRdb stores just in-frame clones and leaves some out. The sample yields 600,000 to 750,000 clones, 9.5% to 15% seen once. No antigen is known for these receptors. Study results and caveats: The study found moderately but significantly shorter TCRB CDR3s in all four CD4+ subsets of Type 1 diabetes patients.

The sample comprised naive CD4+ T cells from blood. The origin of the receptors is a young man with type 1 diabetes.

CDR3 sequence (DNA): TGTGCCAGCAGCTTATACAGTGATCGGGGACAAGAGACCCAGTACTTC. It specifies CASSLYSDRGQETQYF. The chain combines TRBV7-2 with TRBJ2-5, with D tentatively TRBD2 (5 bases). The CDR3 length is 16 residues. Trimming cost V 2 bases and J 2 bases, with 15 bases left between them. Germline assignment: CDR1 SGHTA and CDR2 FQGNSA. The full variable domain, in which reference TRBV7-2 and TRBJ2-5 provide the parts outside the CDR3, is GAGVSQSPSNKVTEKGKDVELRCDPISGHTALYWYRQSLGQGLEFLIYFQGNSAPDKSGLPSDRFSAERTGGSVSTLTIQRTQQEDSAVYLCASSLYSDRGQETQYFGPGTRLLVL.

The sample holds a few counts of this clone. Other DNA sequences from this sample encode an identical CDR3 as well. The DNA for the CDR3 is TGTGCCAGCAGCTTAGGGGGAATCAACTATGGCTACACCTTC. Translated, it gives CASSLGGINYGYTF. The chain recombines TRBV7-2 with TRBJ1-2; D gene ambiguous. V was pared by 1 base and J by 2 bases, with 8 bases between. The CDR3 is 14 amino acids. Germline-derived CDR1 and CDR2 are SGHTA and FQGNSA.

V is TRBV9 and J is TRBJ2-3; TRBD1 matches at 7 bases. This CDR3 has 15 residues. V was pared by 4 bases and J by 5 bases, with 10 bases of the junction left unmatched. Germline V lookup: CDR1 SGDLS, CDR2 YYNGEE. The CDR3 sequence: CASSRQGFGLDTQYF. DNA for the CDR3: TGTGCCAGCAGCCGACAGGGATTCGGCCTAGATACGCAGTATTTT.

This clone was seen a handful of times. CDR3 residues: CASSLAEASPSIGYTF. The CDR3 bases are TGCGCCAGCAGCTTGGCCGAGGCTAGCCCTTCCATCGGCTACACCTTC. This chain joins TRBV5-1 and TRBJ1-2; D is unclear. V lost 0 bases and J lost 8, with 20 bases in between. CDR3 size: 16 residues. The germline gives CDR1 SGHRS, CDR2 YFSETQ.

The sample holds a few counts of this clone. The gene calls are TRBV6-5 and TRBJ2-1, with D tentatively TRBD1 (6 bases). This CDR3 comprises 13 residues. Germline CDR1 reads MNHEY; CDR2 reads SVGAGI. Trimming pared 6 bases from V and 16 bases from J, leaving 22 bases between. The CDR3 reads CASRPVQGRKSFF. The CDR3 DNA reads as TGTGCCAGCAGGCCGGTACAGGGTCGGAAAAGCTTCTTC.

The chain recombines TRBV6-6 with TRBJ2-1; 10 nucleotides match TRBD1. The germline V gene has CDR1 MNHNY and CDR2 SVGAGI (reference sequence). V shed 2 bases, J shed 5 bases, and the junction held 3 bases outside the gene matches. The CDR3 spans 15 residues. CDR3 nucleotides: TGTGCCAGCAGTTACACGGGACAGGGGAACAATGAGCAGTTCTTC. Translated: CASSYTGQGNNEQFF.

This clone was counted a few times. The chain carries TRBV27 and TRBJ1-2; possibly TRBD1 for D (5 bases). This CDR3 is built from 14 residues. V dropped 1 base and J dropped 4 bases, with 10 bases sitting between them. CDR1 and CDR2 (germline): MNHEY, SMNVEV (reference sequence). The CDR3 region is CASSLYGGSYGYTF. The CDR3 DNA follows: TGTGCCAGCAGTTTATACGGGGGATCCTATGGCTACACCTTC.

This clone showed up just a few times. CDR3 region: CASSERGRSTDTQYF. For the CDR3, the DNA is TGTGCCAGCAGTGAACGGGGGCGGAGCACAGATACGCAGTATTTT. J is TRBJ2-3 and V is TRBV2; D possibly matches TRBD1 or TRBD2 (6 bases each). Germline CDR1 and CDR2: SNHLY and FYNNEI. The CDR3 consists of 15 residues. Trimming pared 2 bases from V and 0 bases from J, leaving 9 bases between.

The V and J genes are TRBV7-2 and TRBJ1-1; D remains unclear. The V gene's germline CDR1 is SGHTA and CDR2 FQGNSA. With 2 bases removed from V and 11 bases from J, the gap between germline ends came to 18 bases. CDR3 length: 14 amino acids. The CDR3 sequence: CASSLRQAPTTAFF. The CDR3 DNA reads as TGTGCCAGCAGCTTAAGGCAGGCCCCAACAACCGCTTTCTTT.

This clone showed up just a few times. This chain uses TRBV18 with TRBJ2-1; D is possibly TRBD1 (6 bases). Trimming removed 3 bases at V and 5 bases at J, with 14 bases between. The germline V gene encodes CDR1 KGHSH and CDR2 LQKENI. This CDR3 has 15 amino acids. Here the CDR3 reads CASSPTGTFHNEQFF. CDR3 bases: TGTGCCAGCTCACCGACCGGGACATTTCACAATGAGCAGTTCTTC.

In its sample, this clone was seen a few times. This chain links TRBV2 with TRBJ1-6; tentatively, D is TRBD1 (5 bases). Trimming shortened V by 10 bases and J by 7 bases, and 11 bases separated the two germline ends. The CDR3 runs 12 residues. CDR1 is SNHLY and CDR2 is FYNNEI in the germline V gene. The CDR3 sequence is CATREGNSPLHF. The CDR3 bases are TGTGCCACCCGGGAGGGGAATTCACCCCTCCACTTT. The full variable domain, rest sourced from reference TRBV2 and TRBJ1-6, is EPEVTQTPSHQVTQMGQEVILRCVPISNHLYFYWYRQILGQKVEFLVSFYNNEISEKSEIFDDQFSVERPDGSNFTLKIRSTKLEDSAMYFCATREGNSPLHFGNGTRLTVT.

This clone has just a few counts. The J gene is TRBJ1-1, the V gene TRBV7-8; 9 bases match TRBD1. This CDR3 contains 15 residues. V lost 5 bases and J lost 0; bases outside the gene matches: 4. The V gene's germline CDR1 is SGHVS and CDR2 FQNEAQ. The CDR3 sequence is CASSPRTGVNTEAFF. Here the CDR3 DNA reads TGTGCCAGCAGCCCGAGGACAGGGGTGAACACTGAAGCTTTCTTT.

CDR3 region: CASSLAGLEPQHF. CDR3 sequence (DNA): TGTGCCAGCAGTTTAGCAGGCTTGGAGCCCCAGCATTTT. The J gene is TRBJ1-5, the V gene TRBV27; D unresolved. V was shortened by 2 bases and J by 8 bases, with 10 bases between the two germline ends. Germline lookup yields CDR1 MNHEY and CDR2 SMNVEV (reference sequence). This CDR3 is built from 13 residues.

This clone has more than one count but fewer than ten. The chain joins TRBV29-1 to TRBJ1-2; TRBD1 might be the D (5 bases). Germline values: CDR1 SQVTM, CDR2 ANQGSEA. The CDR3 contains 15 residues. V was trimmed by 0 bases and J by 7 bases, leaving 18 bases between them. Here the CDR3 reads CSVEDRRGSARGYTF. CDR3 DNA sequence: TGCAGCGTTGAAGATCGGCGGGGGTCGGCGCGTGGCTACACCTTC.

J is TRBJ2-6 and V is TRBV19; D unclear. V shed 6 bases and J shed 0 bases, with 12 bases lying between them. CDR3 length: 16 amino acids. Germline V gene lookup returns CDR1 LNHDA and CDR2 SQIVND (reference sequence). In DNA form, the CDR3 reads TGTGCCAGTAGACATTTTGGTCCCTCTGGGGCCAACGTCCTGACTTTC. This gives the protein CASRHFGPSGANVLTF. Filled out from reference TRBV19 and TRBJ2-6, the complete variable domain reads DGGITQSPKYLFRKEGQNVTLSCEQNLNHDAMYWYRQDPGQGLRLIYYSQIVNDFQKGDIAEGYSVSREKKESFPLTVTSAQKNPTAFYLCASRHFGPSGANVLTFGAGSRLTVL.

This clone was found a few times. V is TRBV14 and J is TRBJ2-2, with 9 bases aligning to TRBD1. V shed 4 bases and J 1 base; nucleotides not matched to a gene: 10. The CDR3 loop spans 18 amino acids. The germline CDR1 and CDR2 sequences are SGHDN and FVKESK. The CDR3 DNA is TGTGCCAGCAGCCTGGGACAGGGCCTTCGGGTGAACACCGGGGAGCTGTTTTTT. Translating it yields CASSLGQGLRVNTGELFF.

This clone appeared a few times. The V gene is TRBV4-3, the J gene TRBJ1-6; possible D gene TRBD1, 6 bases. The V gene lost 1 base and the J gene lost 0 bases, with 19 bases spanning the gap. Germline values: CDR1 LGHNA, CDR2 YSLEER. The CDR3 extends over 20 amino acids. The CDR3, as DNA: TGCGCCAGCAGCCAAGCTTTTCTCACCAGGGGTAACTCCTATAATTCACCCCTCCACTTT. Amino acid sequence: CASSQAFLTRGNSYNSPLHF.

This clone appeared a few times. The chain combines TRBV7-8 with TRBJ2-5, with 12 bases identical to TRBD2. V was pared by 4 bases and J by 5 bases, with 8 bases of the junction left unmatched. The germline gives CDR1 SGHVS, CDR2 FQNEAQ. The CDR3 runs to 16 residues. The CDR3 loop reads CASSSLAGGPVETQYF. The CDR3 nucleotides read TGTGCCAGCAGCTCCCTAGCGGGGGGGCCGGTGGAGACCCAGTACTTC.

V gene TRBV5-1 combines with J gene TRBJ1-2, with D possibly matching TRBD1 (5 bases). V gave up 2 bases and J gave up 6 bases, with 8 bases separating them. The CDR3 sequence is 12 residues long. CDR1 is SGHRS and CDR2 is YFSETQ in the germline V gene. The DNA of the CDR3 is TGCGCCAGCAGCTTAGGGGAACATGGCTACACCTTC. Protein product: CASSLGEHGYTF.

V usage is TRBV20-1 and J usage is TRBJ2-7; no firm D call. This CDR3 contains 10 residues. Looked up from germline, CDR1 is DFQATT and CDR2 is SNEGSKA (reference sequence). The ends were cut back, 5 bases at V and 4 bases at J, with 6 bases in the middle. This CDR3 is CSARLYEQYF. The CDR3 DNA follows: TGCAGTGCTCGCCTATACGAGCAGTACTTC.

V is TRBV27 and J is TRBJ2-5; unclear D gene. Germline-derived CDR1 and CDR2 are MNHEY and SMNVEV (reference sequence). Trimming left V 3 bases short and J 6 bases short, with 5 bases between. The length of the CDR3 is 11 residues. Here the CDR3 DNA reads TGTGCCAGCAGTTTTATAAAGACCCAGTACTTC. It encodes CASSFIKTQYF.